This T cell receptor (beta chain) was recovered during a study of T-cell reconstitution after alpha-beta-depleted transplantation in children. Overall study findings and caveats: Elevated TCRbeta diversity at day 60 was traced, in some patients, to surviving recipient T cells and thymic progenitors. By one year post-transplant, T-cell counts and diversity largely arose from T cells that were newly produced. Alpha-beta T cells about two months after transplant reportedly derived from several hundred expanded graft clones.

This clonotype was counted only a few times. Its antigen remains unknown. Trimming removed 6 bases at V and 5 bases at J, with 13 bases between. The CDR3 is 14 amino acids. TCRbeta library preparation incorporated unique molecular identifiers. TCRdb analysed the PCR reads with MiXCR anew, one entry per CDR3 protein. The table has about 540,000 distinct CDR3 sequences, around 27% seen once. The TCR sequence derives from a boy in the first two years of life with Wiskott-Aldrich syndrome, due to receive a stem cell transplant. J is TRBJ2-2 and V is TRBV12-3 or TRBV12-4; D might be TRBD1 or TRBD2, each matching 6 bases. The material was PBMCs, obtained before TCRalphabeta/CD19-depleted stem cell transplant. The CDR3 DNA reads TGTGCCAGCAGAGTAGGAGGGGGGACCGGGGAGCTGTTTTTT. It specifies CASRVGGGTGELFF.